This TCR beta chain is from a study of T cells after yellow fever vaccination. Study as a whole: Low-cell-number fractions were prepared with SMART-Seq v4 Ultra Low Input. Notes on the study in general: Any FACS-sorted repertoire could hold abundant clonotypes that contaminate it from the bulk population.

The trim removed 6 bases at V and 4 bases at J, leaving 6 bases unmatched. Germline V gene sequence: CDR1 MNHEY, CDR2 SVGEGT. The CDR3 sequence is 15 residues long. This clonotype was counted only a few times. Its antigen remains unidentified. Via MiXCR, TCRdb re-called the 5' RACE reads, giving one row per CDR3 protein. The sample holds 620,000 or so distinct CDR3 sequences, 12% seen once. This receptor was taken from a man aged 30-40 years who received the YFV17D yellow fever vaccine. The sequencing used PBMCs, collected on the day of the yellow fever booster vaccination. This chain links TRBV6-2 or TRBV6-3 with TRBJ2-3; 11 bases align to TRBD2. CDR3 residues: CASSLGTSGADTQYF. The CDR3 DNA is TGTGCCAGCAGCCTCGGGACTAGCGGCGCAGATACGCAGTATTTT.